Described below is a single T cell receptor (beta chain) sequence and its context. This clonotype was detected ten times or more. Its antigen is currently not known. No much larger clone exists at a distance of one base, and base qualities are not known. These data originate in a study of blood T cells in healthy people across ages (dated by TCRdb to 2013 to 2016). Notes on the research overall: Template switching captured roughly one uniquely barcoded TCR beta cDNA molecule per two T cells in model experiments. The donors were split into four age groups: young (average 16 years), middle-aged (39), aged (roughly 65) and long-lived (over 75). To avoid experimental bias, donors of different ages were randomly spread across the sequencing lanes. The study measured age-related changes in TCR beta repertoire diversity using deep sequencing normalized with unique cDNA molecular identifiers. The study analyzed two additional independent replicas of 1 million unique cDNA reads from the same blood draw for two donors, one aged 18 to 30 and one aged 80 or older. General study outcomes and caveats: As age increased, observed TCR beta diversity per million T cells dropped in a roughly linear way, and a significant reduction was already evident by age 40. Total diversity estimates from one million sequenced T cells were considered lower bounds and underestimates. Because profiling used bulk unsorted PBMCs, naive and antigen-experienced compartments could not be compared conclusively. The long-lived group showed more naive CD4+ T cells, fewer expanded clones and increased TCR diversity than the aged group, suggesting age selection. Because the CMV infection status of the donors was unknown, age-related changes in expanded clonotypes may potentially have been confounded. A strong correlation was found between observed TCR beta diversity and the percentage of naive T cells measured by flow cytometry.

Donors were a few dozen systemically healthy Caucasian individuals from Russia aged roughly 6 to 90 years. Each donor gave about 10 milliliters of peripheral blood, drawn into EDTA-treated Vacutainer tubes. Ficoll-Paque density-gradient centrifugation was used to isolate PBMCs, with at least 7 million per sample. Total RNA, at least 6 micrograms per sample, was extracted from PBMCs with Trizol reagent. For every donor, flow cytometry on a PBMC aliquot measured the percentage of naive CD45RAhigh/CD27high T cells. Libraries were prepared through 5' RACE. Sequencing took place on an Illumina HiSeq 2500. A second PCR of roughly 7 to 11 cycles was performed with a sample-barcoded 5' primer and a J-beta primer mix. A unique molecular identifier was introduced onto each TCR beta cDNA molecule by a template-switch 5' adaptor carrying 12 random nucleotides. At least 2.5 million CDR3-containing paired-end reads were obtained from each sample. First-strand cDNA synthesis was performed from all RNA using the Mint cDNA synthesis kit, with priming by a TRBC-specific oligonucleotide. After uracil-DNA glycosylase treatment, a first 18-cycle PCR used universal primers M1SS and BC2_uni_R on all cDNA. In the source study's methods: Normalization of each sample was performed by random selection of 1 million high-quality reads, each carrying a distinct molecular identifier. Instead of being binned into consensus sequences, reads that shared molecular identifiers were thrown out. MiTCR, set to a Q25 quality threshold and the strictest error-elimination algorithm, was used for CDR3 identification, clonotype clustering and error correction. A nonparametric unseen species model using Euler transformation provided a lower-bound estimate of total TCR beta diversity. The public reads were quality trimmed at Q25 with fastp and then assembled into clones with MiXCR by TCRdb, keeping productive beta chains. Here each entry gathers all rows of one CDR3 protein and keeps the most common genes and DNA. The V and J calls come from TCRdb's annotation, not from the publication. For this sample the table gives more than 650,000 distinct CDR3 sequences, of which about a fifth were detected only once. The ten largest clones represent around a fifth of the sample.

Sequences were obtained from blood. The TCR comes from a man in his sixties or seventies in good health.

CDR3 region: CASSQAQGGTEAFF. The nucleotide sequence is TGCGCCAGCAGCCAGGCACAGGGGGGCACTGAAGCTTTCTTT. The chain is made from TRBV4-1 and TRBJ1-1; the junction holds 8 bases that match TRBD1. From the cysteine through the phenylalanine, the CDR3 covers 14 amino acids. Solely the CDR3 DNA is kept, with 42 bases framed from the first base. CDR1 MGHRA and CDR2 YSYEKL are derived from the germline V gene. Trimmed from V: 3 bases; trimmed from J: 4 bases; junction bases lacking a gene match: 4.